These 25 T cell receptor beta chains were sequenced from one sample in a study of response to subunit inactivated influenza vaccine. TCRdb passed the RT-PCR reads through MiXCR, listing each CDR3 protein once. The data contain hundreds of thousands of distinct CDR3 sequences, 15% to 18% of them singletons. Sequences were derived from PBMCs from blood, sampled 11 to 12 days after vaccination. The receptors originated from a man in his forties or fifties who received an inactivated influenza vaccine.

The CDR3 sequence is CATVGDPNTEAFF. The CDR3 region has the DNA TGTGCCACCGTGGGTGACCCGAACACTGAAGCTTTCTTT. The V and J genes are TRBV7-9 and TRBJ1-1; the D is unclear. The germline gives CDR1 SEHNR, CDR2 FQNEAQ (reference sequence). V lost 10 bases, J lost 1 base, and 13 bases lay in between. The CDR3 sequence is 13 residues long. Based on the CDR3 plus reference TRBV7-9 and TRBJ1-1, the full variable domain is DTGVSQNPRHKITKRGQNVTFRCDPISEHNRLYWYRQTLGQGPEFLTYFQNEAQLEKSRLLSDRFSAERPKGSFSTLEIQRTEQGDSAMYLCATVGDPNTEAFFGQGTRLTVV.

This clonotype turned up a few times. V gene TRBV6-2 or TRBV6-3 combines with J gene TRBJ2-1; the match to TRBD1 covers 11 bases. The germline V gene has CDR1 MNHEY and CDR2 SVGEGT. J gave up 10 bases and V 6 bases, and 11 bases lay outside the gene matches. The CDR3 sequence is 15 residues long. CDR3 nucleotides: TGTGCCAGCAGGCACTGGGGACAGGGGGGAGAAGAGCAGTTCTTC. This codes for CASRHWGQGGEEQFF.

This clonotype was observed a handful of times. The V gene is TRBV6-1, the J gene TRBJ1-1, with TRBD1 as a possible D gene (6 bases). The CDR3 consists of 14 residues. Trimming cost V 9 bases and J 0 bases, with 14 bases left between them. The germline V gene has CDR1 MNHNS and CDR2 SASEGT. The CDR3 sequence: CASSNRDMNTEAFF. The CDR3 nucleotides are TGTGCCAGTTCGAATCGGGACATGAACACTGAAGCTTTCTTT.

This clonotype came up many times. The chain employs TRBV7-9 and TRBJ2-2, with TRBD1 as a possible D gene (6 bases). The germline V gene has CDR1 SEHNR and CDR2 FQNEAQ (reference sequence). The CDR3 sequence is 14 residues long. Trimming took 4 bases from V and 6 from J, leaving 12 bases between them. The CDR3: CASSSQGIAGELFF. In nucleotides, the CDR3 is TGTGCCAGCAGCTCACAGGGAATTGCCGGGGAGCTGTTTTTT.

The sample holds a few counts of this clonotype. The chain couples TRBV20-1 to TRBJ2-3, with 10 bases matching TRBD2. Germline V CDR1 and CDR2: DFQATT, SNEGSKA (reference sequence). This CDR3 spans 15 amino acids. Unmatched junction bases numbered 7, after V lost 5 bases and J lost 2 bases. The CDR3: CSASSGSLATDTQYF. CDR3 bases: TGCAGTGCTTCTAGCGGGAGTCTCGCCACAGATACGCAGTATTTT.

The rearrangement joins TRBV6-6 to TRBJ2-7, with D possibly matching TRBD1 (5 bases). This CDR3 is built from 13 residues. Trimming removed 7 bases from V and 4 bases from J, with 14 bases in between. In germline, CDR1 is MNHNY, CDR2 SVGAGI (reference sequence). The CDR3 DNA is TGTGCCAGCACCTTAGGACGGACATACGAGCAGTACTTC. The encoded protein is CASTLGRTYEQYF.

This clonotype was seen more than once but under ten times. The chain joins TRBV28 to TRBJ2-7; 10 bases fit TRBD1. CDR3 length: 14 amino acids. The germline V gene has CDR1 MDHEN and CDR2 SYDVKM. V was pared by 2 bases and J by 12 bases, with 10 bases of the junction left unmatched. CDR3 protein: CASSLRGTGVQRYF. CDR3 DNA: TGTGCCAGCAGTTTAAGGGGGACAGGGGTCCAGCGGTACTTC.

The chain couples TRBV3-1 to TRBJ2-7, with D perhaps TRBD1 (7 bases). The CDR3 has 14 amino acids. The V and J ends lost 2 bases and 2 bases respectively, with 10 bases between them. Germline V lookup: CDR1 LGHDT, CDR2 YNNKEL (reference sequence). CDR3 nucleotides: TGTGCCAGCAGCCAACGCGGGACAGCCTACGAGCAGTACTTC. Amino acids: CASSQRGTAYEQYF.

The rearrangement links TRBV4-1 to TRBJ2-7; 8 nucleotides agree with TRBD2. There are 18 residues in the CDR3. Trimming cost V 4 bases and J 4 bases; bases outside gene matches: 18. Germline V gene data show CDR1 as MGHRA and CDR2 as YSYEKL. CDR3 loop: CASSLLTNIGGRSYEQYF. The CDR3 DNA follows: TGCGCCAGCAGCCTCCTCACCAACATCGGCGGGAGGTCTTACGAGCAGTACTTC.

This clonotype was counted a few times. The chain is built from TRBV10-3 and TRBJ2-7; TRBD1 agrees at 7 bases. Losses at the gene ends were 4 bases for V and 4 bases for J; bases not matched to a gene: 1. The CDR3 loop spans 12 amino acids. From germline, CDR1 is ENHRY and CDR2 SYGVKD. CDR3 nucleotide sequence: TGTGCCATCAGTGTACAGGGGTACGAGCAGTACTTC. Residues: CAISVQGYEQYF.

The table lists this clonotype with a few counts. The chain carries TRBV6-2 or TRBV6-3 and TRBJ2-7; TRBD1 matches at 7 bases. This CDR3 comprises 15 residues. The junction had 8 bases not matched to a gene; V was cut back by 5 bases and J by 1 base. Germline assignment: CDR1 MNHEY and CDR2 SVGEGT. The CDR3 loop is CASSLTGADSYEQYF. The DNA of the CDR3 is TGTGCCAGCAGTCTAACAGGGGCAGATTCCTACGAGCAGTACTTC.

This chain connects TRBV11-2 to TRBJ2-1; 8 bases line up with TRBD2. The length of the CDR3 is 17 residues. Per germline, CDR1 SGHAT and CDR2 FQNNGV. The ends lost 7 bases at V and 0 bases at J; junction bases unmatched: 11. CDR3 region: CASTPGRGASSYNEQFF. The CDR3 DNA is TGTGCCAGCACCCCCGGGAGGGGGGCTAGCTCCTACAATGAGCAGTTCTTC.

This clonotype was observed a few times. The chain uses TRBV4-1 and TRBJ1-1; unclear D gene. Trimming shortened V by 2 bases and J by 0 bases, and 7 bases separated the two germline ends. The CDR3 is made up of 14 amino acids. Germline V lookup: CDR1 MGHRA, CDR2 YSYEKL. The CDR3, as DNA: TGCGCCAGCAGCCAATTGAATATGAACACTGAAGCTTTCTTT. This codes for CASSQLNMNTEAFF.

This clonotype has a handful of counts. V usage is TRBV11-1 and J usage is TRBJ2-4; the D gene is possibly TRBD2 (6 bases). V lost 6 bases and J lost 1, with 22 bases in between. The CDR3 is 18 residues long. Germline CDR1 SGHAT, CDR2 FQDESV (reference sequence). CDR3 amino acids: CASSFPRDGRVAKNIQYF. As DNA, the CDR3 is TGTGCCAGCAGTTTCCCGAGGGACGGGAGAGTGGCCAAAAACATTCAGTACTTC.

The V call is TRBV6-1, the J call TRBJ2-3; a weak D match, TRBD1 (5 bases). Deletions cut 6 bases from V and 6 bases from J, with 16 bases between. Germline lookup yields CDR1 MNHNS and CDR2 SASEGT. The CDR3 is 14 amino acids. Written as DNA, the CDR3 is TGTGCCAGCAGATGGTCAGGGTCGGGCGATACGCAGTATTTT. Protein sequence: CASRWSGSGDTQYF.

This clonotype was seen only a few times. The J gene is TRBJ1-4, the V gene TRBV6-1; a possible D gene is TRBD1 (5 bases). The ends were cut back, 6 bases at V and 8 bases at J, with 13 bases in the middle. The germline gives CDR1 MNHNS, CDR2 SASEGT. The CDR3 has 13 amino acids. CDR3 sequence reads: CASSPGHPEKLFF. In nucleotides, the CDR3 is TGTGCCAGCAGCCCAGGACATCCCGAAAAACTGTTTTTT.

V usage is TRBV5-6 and J usage is TRBJ1-2; no clear D gene. Germline CDR1 is SGHDT and CDR2 is YYEEEE. The CDR3 runs to 12 residues. The ends were cut back, 7 bases at V and 7 bases at J, with 14 bases in the middle. The CDR3 coding sequence is TGTGCCAGCGGCCCCGGGGTTGGTGGCTACACCTTC. It codes for CASGPGVGGYTF.

This clonotype has more than one count but fewer than ten. The gene calls are TRBV11-2 and TRBJ2-1; 15 nucleotides align to TRBD2. The length of the CDR3 is 18 residues. The V and J ends lost 5 bases and 7 bases, in that order; junction bases with no gene match: 12. Germline-derived CDR1 and CDR2 are SGHAT and FQNNGV. The CDR3 DNA is TGTGCCAGCAGCCCCGGACTAGCGGGAGGGCGTTCGAGGAATGAGCAGTTCTTC. It encodes CASSPGLAGGRSRNEQFF.

In its sample, this clonotype was seen many times. The chain links TRBV18 to TRBJ1-1; no definite D call. This CDR3 spans 13 amino acids. V was pared by 3 bases and J by 0 bases, with 5 bases between. In germline, CDR1 is KGHSH, CDR2 LQKENI. The CDR3 sequence: CASSPDMNTEAFF. Written as DNA, the CDR3 is TGTGCCAGCTCACCCGACATGAACACTGAAGCTTTCTTT.

In this sample, this clonotype turned up a few times. The CDR3 nucleotides are TGTGCCAGCAGCCAAGGTATCTTCAGTACCGGGGAGCTGTTTTTT. Its protein product is CASSQGIFSTGELFF. This chain joins TRBV3-1 and TRBJ2-2; no reliable D call. CDR1 LGHDT and CDR2 YNNKEL come from the germline V gene (reference sequence). There are 15 residues in the CDR3. Trimming shortened V by 1 base and J by 5 bases, and 11 bases separated the two germline ends.

This clonotype was counted only a few times. V and J are TRBV6-5 and TRBJ2-3; 10 bases fit TRBD2. The germline gives CDR1 MNHEY, CDR2 SVGAGI. Unmatched junction bases numbered 15, after V lost 0 bases and J lost 6 bases. The CDR3 sequence is 19 residues long. The CDR3 protein is CASSYSRAPSSGSLDTQYF. CDR3 bases: TGTGCCAGCAGTTACTCCCGAGCCCCTTCTAGCGGGAGTTTGGATACGCAGTATTTT.

Ten or more counts support this clonotype. This chain uses TRBV12-3 or TRBV12-4 with TRBJ1-1; weak D call: TRBD1 (6 bases). Trimming shortened V by 1 base and J by 6 bases, and 9 bases separated the two germline ends. The CDR3 runs to 13 residues. The CDR3 nucleotides are TGTGCCAGCAGTTTAGGTGGGGGCTCTGAAGCTTTCTTT. It yields the protein CASSLGGGSEAFF.

This clonotype turned up a few times. This chain's CDR3 is CASSQESGYNEQFF. In DNA form, the CDR3 reads TGTGCCAGCAGCCAAGAGAGCGGCTACAATGAGCAGTTCTTC. The gene calls are TRBV4-2 and TRBJ2-1; a possible D gene is TRBD2 (5 bases). Trimming stripped 0 bases from V and 3 bases from J, with 6 bases between. Germline CDR1 LGHNA, CDR2 YNFKEQ. The CDR3 is made up of 14 amino acids.

This chain uses TRBV6-5 with TRBJ2-2; 9 nucleotides match TRBD1. V trimming: 4 bases; J trimming: 4 bases; junction bases outside the gene matches: 4. This CDR3 is 15 amino acids long. CDR1 is MNHEY, CDR2 SVGAGI, per germline. CDR3 bases: TGTGCCAGCAGTTTGGGGACAGGGATCACCGGGGAGCTGTTTTTT. Protein product: CASSLGTGITGELFF.

This clonotype showed up just a few times. The chain employs TRBV12-3 or TRBV12-4 and TRBJ1-6, with D perhaps TRBD1 (5 bases). V dropped 6 bases and J dropped 5 bases, with 11 bases sitting between them. The CDR3 has 14 amino acids. CDR3 region: CASSLGGDNSPLHF. DNA for the CDR3: TGTGCCAGCAGCCTAGGAGGGGATAATTCACCCCTCCACTTT.